This TCR beta chain is drawn from a study of blood T cell repertoires in COVID-19. Study information: The analysed material was cDNA or gDNA that came from T cells, B-cell-depleted T cells, or PBMCs.

From germline, CDR1 is LNHDA and CDR2 SQIVND (reference sequence). Between the trimmed V and J ends, which lost 5 bases and 5 bases, there was a span of 19 bases. The CDR3 is 16 residues long. Authors' processing steps: The assay estimated nucleated cells by amplifying reference gene primers. Profiling relied on immunoSEQ multiplex PCR, and the TCRdb table lists in-frame clones only, not all of them. For V, J and clone size, that table is used; D and trimming come from the DNA. The sample includes fewer than 300,000 clones, over 75% of them seen just once. This receptor was obtained from a woman younger than 45 who had recovered from COVID-19. Sequencing input: PBMCs or T cells enriched from blood (not recorded which). The rearrangement joins TRBV19 to TRBJ1-5, with a tentative D call TRBD1 (6 bases). The CDR3 DNA is TGTGCCAGTAGTCTGGTGAGGTCAGGGGTCGATCAGCCCCAGCATTTT. Amino acid sequence: CASSLVRSGVDQPQHF.